The 7 T cell receptor beta chains in this list originate from one sample, sequenced in a study of blood T cells in healthy people across ages. Next came a second PCR, run for about 6 to 11 cycles, which used a sample-barcoded 5' primer along with a J-beta primer mix. TCRdb re-called the 5' RACE reads through MiXCR, storing one row per CDR3 protein. The sample contains about 1.8 million distinct CDR3 sequences, 49% of which appear only once. The specimen sequenced was blood. These receptors originate from a woman aged 40 to 49 in good health.

The CDR3 spells CASSLGWDSTYEQYF. The CDR3 DNA follows: TGTGCCAGCAGTTTGGGGTGGGACAGCACCTACGAGCAGTACTTC. The rearrangement uses TRBV12-3 or TRBV12-4 and TRBJ2-7; 7 positions agree with TRBD1. This CDR3 has 15 residues. The junction had 7 bases not matched to a gene; V was cut back by 3 bases and J by 2 bases.

J is TRBJ2-7 and V is TRBV13, with TRBD2 as a possible D gene (5 bases). The end of the DNA fits TRBJ2-4 better, so the J call may be wrong. CDR1 is PRHDT and CDR2 is FYEKMQ in the germline V gene (reference sequence). The CDR3 spans 15 residues. The CDR3, as DNA: TGTGCCAGCACCAATGCCCCTGGAGGTTCCGGCATTCAGTACTTC. Its protein is CASTNAPGGSGIQYF.

This clonotype was seen more than once but under ten times. The V call is TRBV3-1, the J call TRBJ2-6; D gene unclear. The CDR3 totals 18 residues. Trimming stripped 1 base from V and 0 bases from J, with 13 bases between. CDR1 and CDR2 from the germline V gene are LGHDT and YNNKEL (reference sequence). The CDR3 nucleotides are TGTGCCAGCAGCCAAGGGTTTTCTTCCCCCTCTGGGGCCAACGTCCTGACTTTC. This translates into CASSQGFSSPSGANVLTF.

The rearrangement links TRBV20-1 to TRBJ2-5; TRBD2 agrees at 7 bases. The V gene's germline CDR1 is DFQATT and CDR2 SNEGSKA (reference sequence). The CDR3 length is 13 residues. The V and J ends lost 7 bases and 1 base, in that order; junction bases with no gene match: 6. CDR3 sequence reads: CSVLAATQETQYF. For the CDR3, the DNA is TGCAGTGTCCTAGCGGCGACCCAAGAGACCCAGTACTTC.

The chain is built from TRBV12-5 and TRBJ1-2; D remains unclear. The V gene lost 4 bases and the J gene lost 4 bases, with 10 bases spanning the gap. Germline CDR1 LGHNT, CDR2 FRNRAP. The CDR3 has 13 amino acids. The CDR3 DNA sequence: TGTGCTAGTGGTTCGGGAAGAACCTATGGCTACACCTTC. Translated, it gives CASGSGRTYGYTF.

This clonotype was observed a few times. This chain joins TRBV14 and TRBJ2-1; 10 bases map to TRBD1. CDR1 is SGHDN and CDR2 is FVKESK in the germline V gene. V gave up 4 bases and J gave up 7 bases; unmatched junction bases: 4. The CDR3 spans 14 residues. The CDR3 sequence is CASSPGTGVNEQFF. CDR3 bases: TGTGCCAGCAGCCCAGGGACAGGGGTAAATGAGCAGTTCTTC. The full variable domain, rest sourced from reference TRBV14 and TRBJ2-1, is EAGVTQFPSHSVIEKGQTVTLRCDPISGHDNLYWYRRVMGKEIKFLLHFVKESKQDESGMPNNRFLAERTGGTYSTLKVQPAELEDSGVYFCASSPGTGVNEQFFGPGTRLTVL.

The J gene is TRBJ2-5, the V gene TRBV29-1; TRBD2 matches 8 bases. The germline CDR1 and CDR2 sequences are SQVTM and ANQGSEA. The V segment lost 2 bases and the J segment 9 bases; nucleotides outside the gene matches: 23. CDR3 length: 18 residues. The CDR3 DNA follows: TGCAGCGTTGAACACGCGGGGGGTTCGTGGGGGGGAATGTTCGCCCAGTACTTC. It codes for CSVEHAGGSWGGMFAQYF.